This T cell receptor (beta chain) derives from a study of T cell responses to AZD1222 COVID-19 vaccine. Study-level background: It was second doses at about 4 or about 12 weeks that were pooled. Findings and limits, study-wide: Donors were mostly white British, more females; clonal diversity possibly underestimated. Only 6 or 7 individuals given AZD1222 were seropositive at baseline. Sampling captured repertoires only after the peak T cell response.

CDR1 and CDR2 from the germline V gene are LGHDT and YNNKEL (reference sequence). With 4 bases removed from V and 4 bases from J, the gap between germline ends came to 5 bases. The CDR3 consists of 12 residues. Remarks on this clone: The target antigen is unknown.

Clones were read by immunoSEQ multiplex PCR, and TCRdb kept only the in-frame ones, dropping some. The sample lists around 120,000 clones; about 90% were seen once. The chain uses TRBV3-1 (or the pseudogene TRBV3-2) and TRBJ2-1; D not resolved. The sequences come from peripheral blood, collected on day 0 of AZD1222 vaccination. The receptor was derived from an adult in good health. This CDR3 reads CASSRRYNEQFF. The CDR3 bases are TGTGCCAGCAGCCGCAGGTACAATGAGCAGTTCTTC.